These T cell receptor beta chains were read from a single sample in a study of T-cell reconstitution after alpha-beta-depleted transplantation in children. Using its own MiXCR run on the PCR reads, TCRdb lists one record per CDR3 protein. The sample yields approximately 650,000 distinct CDR3 sequences, roughly 13% seen once. The sample in question was PBMCs, obtained before TCRalphabeta/CD19-depleted stem cell transplant. The receptors originated from a girl aged 2 to 9 with congenital amegakaryocytic thrombocytopenia, due to receive a stem cell transplant. Each CDR3 is given without its conserved first and last residue. Fields, in order: clone size, V gene, J gene, CDR3 protein. Size is omitted from some rows. Given values are once, few, many or a class for expanded clones.

>few|TRBV5-1|TRBJ2-5
ASALAGVAPEQTQY
>few|TRBV7-8|TRBJ2-3
ASSPGRWERNTDTQY
>many|TRBV5-1|TRBJ1-2
ASTEGAPNYGYT
>-|TRBV20-1|TRBJ2-5
SATPGRVGEETQY
>few|TRBV29-1|TRBJ1-4
SVAEPGQSNEKLF
>many|TRBV20-1|TRBJ2-1
SAKRKTSNEQF
>few|TRBV7-9|TRBJ2-3
ASSERREGTDTQY
>many|TRBV6-1|TRBJ2-3
ASSELGTDTQY
>many|TRBV5-1|TRBJ2-2
ASSRTGRSGELF
>many|TRBV10-2|TRBJ2-3
ASSETSGSFTDTQY
>few|TRBV6-5|TRBJ2-1
ASSYSAGGPPYNEQF
>many|TRBV5-1|TRBJ2-2
ASSLRGRASTGELF
>many|TRBV5-6|TRBJ2-1
ASTPGSSGSRF
>-|TRBV11-2|TRBJ1-5
ASSATTGYYQPQH
>many|TRBV11-2|TRBJ2-3
ASSLDFTLPTGGRDTQY
>few|TRBV5-1|TRBJ2-1
ASSLVTEKYNEQF
>few|TRBV20-1|TRBJ2-4
SAARVRLAKNIQY
>few|TRBV5-1|TRBJ2-1
ASSFTTSGKNNEQF
>many|TRBV5-5|TRBJ2-7
ASSLARLVGSYEQY
>many|TRBV20-1|TRBJ2-3
SARDGFWASGISRITDTQY
>many|TRBV7-8|TRBJ2-7
ASNLMEAEQY
>many|TRBV29-1|TRBJ2-1
SVVSLEVNEQF
>few|TRBV7-9|TRBJ1-1
ASISGANTEAF
>few|TRBV5-1|TRBJ2-2
ASHGQANTGELF
>many|TRBV5-1|TRBJ1-1
ASSLERLNTEAF
>many|TRBV27|TRBJ2-1
ASANEQF
>few|TRBV7-2|TRBJ2-2
ASSLRPTGPRAGELF
>few|TRBV20-1|TRBJ2-1
SVGYSYNEQF
>-|TRBV20-1|TRBJ2-2
CASSLAGEVTGELF
>once|TRBV14|TRBJ1-2
ASSRLTASASYGYT
>many|TRBV5-1|TRBJ2-3
ASSLGDRYTDTQY
>many|TRBV20-1|TRBJ1-2
SARDVRGFGYGYT
>few|TRBV20-1|TRBJ2-3
SARDAREGRADTQY
>-|TRBV16|TRBJ2-3
ASIATLLAEVTDTQY
>many|TRBV29-1|TRBJ2-7
SVVNPVYEQY
>few|TRBV5-1|TRBJ2-2
ASRRQTNTGELF